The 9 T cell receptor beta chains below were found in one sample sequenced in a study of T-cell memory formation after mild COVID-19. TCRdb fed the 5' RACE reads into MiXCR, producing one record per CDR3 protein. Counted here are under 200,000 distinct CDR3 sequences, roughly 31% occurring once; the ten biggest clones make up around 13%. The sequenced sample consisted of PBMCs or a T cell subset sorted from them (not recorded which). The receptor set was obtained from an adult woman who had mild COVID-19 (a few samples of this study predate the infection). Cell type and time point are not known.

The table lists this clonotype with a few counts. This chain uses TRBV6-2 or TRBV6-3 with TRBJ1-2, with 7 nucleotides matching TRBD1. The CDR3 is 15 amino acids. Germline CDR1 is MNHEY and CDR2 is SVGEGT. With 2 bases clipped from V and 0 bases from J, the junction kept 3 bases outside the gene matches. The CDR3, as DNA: TGTGCCAGCAGTTACCTGGGACAGCCTAACTATGGCTACACCTTC. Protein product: CASSYLGQPNYGYTF.

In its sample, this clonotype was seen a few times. This CDR3 is CASSLGVRRAYEQYF. Here the CDR3 DNA reads TGTGCCAGCAGCTTGGGGGTAAGACGGGCCTACGAGCAGTACTTC. The chain joins TRBV5-4 to TRBJ2-7, with D hard to call. This CDR3 is 15 amino acids long. V lost 0 bases, J lost 2 bases, and 12 bases lay in between. The V gene's germline CDR1 is SGHNT and CDR2 YYREEE (reference sequence).

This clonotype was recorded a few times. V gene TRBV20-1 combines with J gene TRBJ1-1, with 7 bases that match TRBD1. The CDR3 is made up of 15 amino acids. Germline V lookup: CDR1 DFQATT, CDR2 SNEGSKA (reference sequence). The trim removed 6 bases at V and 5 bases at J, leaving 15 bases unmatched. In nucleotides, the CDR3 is TGCAGTGCCTCTCCAGGGGGGAGTGGTCGGACTGAAGCTTTCTTT. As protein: CSASPGGSGRTEAFF.

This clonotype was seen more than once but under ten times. The CDR3 nucleotides read TGTGCCAGCAGCCAGGGGGGGGACGTGGATGAGCAGTTCTTC. Amino acid sequence: CASSQGGDVDEQFF. The chain employs TRBV4-2 and TRBJ2-1; 7 bases are a match to TRBD2. With V trimmed by 3 bases and J by 8 bases, 7 bases remained unmatched. This CDR3 region has 14 residues. Per the germline V gene, CDR1 is LGHNA and CDR2 is YNFKEQ.

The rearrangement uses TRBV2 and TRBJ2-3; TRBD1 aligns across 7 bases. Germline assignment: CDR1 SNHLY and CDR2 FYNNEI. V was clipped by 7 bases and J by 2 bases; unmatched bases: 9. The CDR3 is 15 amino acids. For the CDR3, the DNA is TGTGCCAGCACCGTGACAGGGTCTTTCACAGATACGCAGTATTTT. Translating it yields CASTVTGSFTDTQYF.

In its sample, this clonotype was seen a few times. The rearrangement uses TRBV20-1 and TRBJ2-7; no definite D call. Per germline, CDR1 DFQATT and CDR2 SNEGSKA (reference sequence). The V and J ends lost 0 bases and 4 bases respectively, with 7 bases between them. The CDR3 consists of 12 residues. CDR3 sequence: CSARDRVYEQYF. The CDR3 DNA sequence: TGCAGTGCTAGAGATCGGGTTTACGAGCAGTACTTC.

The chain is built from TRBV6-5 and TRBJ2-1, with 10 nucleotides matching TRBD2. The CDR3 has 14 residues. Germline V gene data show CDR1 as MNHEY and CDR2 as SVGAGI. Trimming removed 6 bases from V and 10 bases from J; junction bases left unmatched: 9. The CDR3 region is CASRYSGGPGEQFF. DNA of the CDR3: TGTGCCAGCAGGTATAGCGGGGGGCCAGGGGAGCAGTTCTTC.

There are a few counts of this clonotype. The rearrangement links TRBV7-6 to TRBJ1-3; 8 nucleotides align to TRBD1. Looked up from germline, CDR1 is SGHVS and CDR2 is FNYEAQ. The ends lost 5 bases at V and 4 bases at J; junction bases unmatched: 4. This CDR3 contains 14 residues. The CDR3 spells CASSTRTGGNTIYF. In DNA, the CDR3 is TGTGCCAGCAGCACGCGGACAGGGGGAAACACCATATATTTT.

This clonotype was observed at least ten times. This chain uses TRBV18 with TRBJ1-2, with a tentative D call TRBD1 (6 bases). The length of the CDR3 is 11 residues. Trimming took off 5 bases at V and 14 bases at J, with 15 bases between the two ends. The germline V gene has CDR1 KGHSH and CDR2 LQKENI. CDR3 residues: CASSSGQTGTF. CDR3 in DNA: TGTGCCAGCTCATCAGGACAGACGGGTACCTTC.